Listed below are T cell receptor beta chains from one sample, sequenced in a study of blood T cell repertoires in COVID-19. Method: immunoSEQ multiplex PCR; TCRdb's copy keeps in-frame clones and lacks some. The sample lists 240,000 or so clones; over 65% were seen once. Sequenced input: peripheral blood. The source is a woman older than 75 with acute or convalescent COVID-19. The CDR3 runs from the conserved cysteine through the conserved F or W. The D gene is left open where the match is weak. Rows give clone size only sometimes, using once, few, many, or a class for an expanded clone.

clone_size,j_call,v_call,d_call,cdr3_length,cdr3_aa,cdr3_nt
.,TRBJ2-2,TRBV7-2,.,17,CASSLGPRPNGAGELFF,TGTGCCAGCAGCTTAGGGCCTAGGCCAAACGGGGCCGGGGAGCTGTTTTTT
.,TRBJ2-7,TRBV7-2,.,14,CASSLGNANYEQYF,TGTGCCAGCAGCTTAGGAAACGCTAACTACGAGCAGTACTTC
many,TRBJ1-1,TRBV11-2,.,14,CASSPGTLNTEAFF,TGTGCCAGCAGCCCAGGGACATTGAACACTGAAGCTTTCTTT
.,TRBJ1-5,TRBV10-3,TRBD1,17,CAISESNLGQGYQPQHF,TGTGCCATCAGTGAGTCGAATTTGGGACAGGGATATCAGCCCCAGCATTTT
.,TRBJ2-1,TRBV5-6,TRBD1,16,CASSPSLGTGRDEQFF,TGTGCCAGCAGCCCCTCCCTGGGGACAGGGCGGGATGAGCAGTTCTTC
.,TRBJ1-5,TRBV2,.,15,CASSEALQGRQPQHF,TGTGCCAGCAGTGAAGCGCTGCAGGGCCGGCAGCCCCAGCATTTT
.,TRBJ2-7,TRBV7-2,TRBD2,15,CASRVSGGAPYEQYF,TGTGCCAGCAGAGTTAGCGGGGGGGCCCCCTACGAGCAGTACTTC
.,TRBJ1-2,TRBV3-1/TRBV3-2,.,15,CASSHLSGGGQGYTF,TGTGCCAGCAGCCATCTATCTGGGGGGGGCCAGGGCTACACCTTC
.,TRBJ2-7,TRBV18,TRBD2,16,CASSPRGASGAYEQYF,TGTGCCAGCTCACCAAGGGGGGCTAGCGGGGCCTACGAGCAGTACTTC
.,TRBJ2-1,TRBV2,TRBD2,16,CASSGRGLAGGSEQFF,TGTGCCAGCAGTGGTAGGGGACTAGCGGGAGGGAGTGAGCAGTTCTTC
.,TRBJ1-1,TRBV5-1,.,15,CASSSRRGSSTEAFF,TGCGCCAGCAGCTCCCGACGGGGGAGTAGCACTGAAGCTTTCTTT
.,TRBJ1-2,TRBV2,.,13,CASSQRTDYGYTF,TGTGCCAGCAGTCAAAGGACAGACTATGGCTACACCTTC
.,TRBJ2-3,TRBV7-2,.,16,CASSLGSGSRADTQYF,TGTGCCAGCAGCTTAGGTTCGGGTTCCAGAGCAGATACGCAGTATTTT
.,TRBJ2-7,TRBV2,.,12,CASSILAREQYF,TGTGCCAGCAGTATACTAGCCCGAGAGCAGTACTTC
few,TRBJ1-5,TRBV19,.,14,CASSMGRGEQPQHF,TGTGCCAGTAGTATGGGGAGGGGTGAGCAGCCCCAGCATTTT
.,TRBJ1-2,TRBV6-5,.,14,CASSYGTLTNGYTF,TGTGCCAGCAGTTATGGTACTCTCACCAACGGCTACACCTTC
.,TRBJ2-3,TRBV5-1,.,14,CASSLAEGTDTQYF,TGCGCCAGCAGCTTGGCCGAGGGAACAGATACGCAGTATTTT
.,TRBJ1-2,TRBV6-5,.,13,CASRLLTRYGYTF,TGTGCCAGCAGACTATTGACTAGATATGGCTACACCTTC
.,TRBJ2-1,TRBV3-1/TRBV3-2,TRBD2,17,CASSQAGLAGGGGEQFF,TGTGCCAGCAGCCAAGCGGGTCTAGCGGGAGGGGGTGGTGAGCAGTTCTTC
.,TRBJ2-7,TRBV7-9,TRBD1,13,CASSGQGAGEQYF,TGTGCCAGCAGCGGCCAGGGGGCGGGCGAGCAGTACTTC
.,TRBJ2-2,TRBV28,.,12,CASESSTGELFF,TGTGCCAGCGAGAGCTCAACCGGGGAGCTGTTTTTT
.,TRBJ2-2,TRBV9,TRBD1,18,CASSAYSTGGTKRGELFF,TGTGCCAGCAGCGCATACTCAACAGGGGGGACAAAGCGTGGGGAGCTGTTTTTT
.,TRBJ1-1,TRBV19,.,14,CASSLGGGRTEAFF,TGTGCCAGCAGCCTGGGGGGCGGGAGAACTGAAGCTTTCTTT
.,TRBJ2-3,TRBV5-4,.,16,CASSSPGGPGADTQYF,TGTGCCAGCAGCTCCCCCGGGGGTCCCGGAGCAGATACGCAGTATTTT
.,TRBJ2-7,TRBV7-2,.,13,CASSLQGGYEQYF,TGTGCCAGCAGCCTTCAGGGGGGTTACGAGCAGTACTTC
.,TRBJ1-2,TRBV19,TRBD1,14,CASSMRTGGYGYTF,TGTGCCAGTAGTATGAGGACAGGGGGCTATGGCTACACCTTC
.,TRBJ2-7,TRBV7-2,TRBD2,15,CASSFLAGPTYEQYF,TGTGCCAGCAGCTTCTTAGCGGGCCCTACCTACGAGCAGTACTTC
.,TRBJ2-3,TRBV23-1,TRBD1,18,CASSYLSPGQGMTDTQYF,TGCGCCAGCAGTTACCTAAGTCCGGGACAGGGGATGACAGATACGCAGTATTTT
once,TRBJ2-5,TRBV5-1,TRBD1,14,CASSQTGGMETQYF,TGCGCCAGCAGCCAGACAGGGGGCATGGAGACCCAGTACTTC
few,TRBJ2-1,TRBV5-1,TRBD2,18,CASSFGSASGSSYNEQFF,TGCGCCAGCAGCTTTGGGTCCGCTAGCGGCAGCTCCTACAATGAGCAGTTCTTC
few,TRBJ2-1,TRBV2,.,15,CASSLLQGFWNEQFF,TGTGCCAGCAGTTTACTTCAGGGGTTTTGGAATGAGCAGTTCTTC
.,TRBJ2-1,TRBV9,TRBD2,18,CASSVASGGAPGYNEQFF,TGTGCCAGCAGCGTAGCCAGCGGGGGGGCCCCGGGTTACAATGAGCAGTTCTTC
.,TRBJ2-3,TRBV29-1,.,14,CSVERGINTDTQYF,TGCAGCGTTGAGCGGGGTATTAACACAGATACGCAGTATTTT
once,TRBJ2-3,TRBV6-5,TRBD2,14,CASGRAGLTDTQYF,TGTGCCAGCGGAAGAGCGGGACTCACAGATACGCAGTATTTT
.,TRBJ2-3,TRBV18,.,13,CASSLLGRDTQYF,TGTGCCAGCTCACTCCTGGGGAGGGATACGCAGTATTTT
few,TRBJ1-3,TRBV3-1/TRBV3-2,.,15,CASSQLAGGGNTIYF,TGTGCCAGCAGCCAATTGGCAGGCGGGGGAAACACCATATATTTT
few,TRBJ2-6,TRBV3-1/TRBV3-2,TRBD2,17,CASSQRGRVAGANVLTF,TGTGCCAGCAGCCAAAGAGGGAGGGTAGCTGGGGCCAACGTCCTGACTTTC
.,TRBJ1-3,TRBV4-1,TRBD1,17,CASSQEATAGGGNTIYF,TGCGCCAGCAGCCAAGAAGCGACGGCAGGGGGTGGAAACACCATATATTTT
.,TRBJ1-1,TRBV10-3,.,16,CAIRDRVRDKNTEAFF,TGTGCCATTAGAGACCGGGTTCGGGACAAGAACACTGAAGCTTTCTTT
.,TRBJ1-2,TRBV15,.,16,CATSSGGVAANYGYTF,TGTGCCACCAGCTCGGGGGGGGTCGCTGCAAACTATGGCTACACCTTC
.,TRBJ2-3,TRBV27,.,18,CASSLYPPGQLRTDTQYF,TGTGCCAGCAGTCTCTACCCGCCTGGACAGCTTCGCACAGATACGCAGTATTTT
.,TRBJ2-7,TRBV3-1/TRBV3-2,TRBD2,18,CASSQGQVSRGSSYEQYF,TGTGCCAGCAGCCAAGGACAAGTGTCGCGGGGGAGCTCCTACGAGCAGTACTTC
.,TRBJ2-5,TRBV6-5,TRBD2,15,CASSPRLAGEETQYF,TGTGCCAGCAGCCCCCGACTAGCGGGGGAAGAGACCCAGTACTTC
.,TRBJ1-2,TRBV30,.,15,CACDRLPEGIYGYTF,TGTGCCTGTGACAGGTTACCTGAAGGGATCTATGGCTACACCTTC
.,TRBJ2-3,TRBV27,.,17,CASSLSGDWIFSDTQYF,TGTGCCAGCAGTTTGTCGGGGGACTGGATTTTCTCAGATACGCAGTATTTT